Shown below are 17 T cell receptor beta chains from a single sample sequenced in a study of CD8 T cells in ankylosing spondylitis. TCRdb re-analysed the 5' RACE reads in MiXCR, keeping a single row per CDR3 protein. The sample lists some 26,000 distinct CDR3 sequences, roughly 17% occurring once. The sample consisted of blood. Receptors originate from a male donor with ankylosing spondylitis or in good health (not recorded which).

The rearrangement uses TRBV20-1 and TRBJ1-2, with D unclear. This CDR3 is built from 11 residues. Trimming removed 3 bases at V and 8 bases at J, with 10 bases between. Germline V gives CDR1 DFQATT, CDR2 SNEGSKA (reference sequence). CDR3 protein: CSASLVDGYTF. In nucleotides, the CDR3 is TGCAGTGCTAGCCTGGTCGACGGCTACACCTTC.

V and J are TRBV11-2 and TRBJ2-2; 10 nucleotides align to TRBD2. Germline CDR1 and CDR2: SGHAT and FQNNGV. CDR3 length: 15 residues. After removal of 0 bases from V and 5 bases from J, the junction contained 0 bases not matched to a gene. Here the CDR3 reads CASSLELAGTGELFF. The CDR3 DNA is TGTGCCAGCAGCTTAGAACTAGCGGGGACCGGGGAGCTGTTTTTT.

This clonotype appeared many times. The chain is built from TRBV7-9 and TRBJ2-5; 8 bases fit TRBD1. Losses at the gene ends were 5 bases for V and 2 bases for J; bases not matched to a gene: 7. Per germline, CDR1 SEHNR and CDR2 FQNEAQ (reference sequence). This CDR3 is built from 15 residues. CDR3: CASSPGTGPQETQYF. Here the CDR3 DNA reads TGTGCCAGCAGCCCGGGGACAGGACCTCAAGAGACCCAGTACTTC.

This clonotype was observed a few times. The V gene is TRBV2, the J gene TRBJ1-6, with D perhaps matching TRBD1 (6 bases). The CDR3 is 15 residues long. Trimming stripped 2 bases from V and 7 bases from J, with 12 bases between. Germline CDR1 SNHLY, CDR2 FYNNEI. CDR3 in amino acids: CASSETGQPNSPLHF. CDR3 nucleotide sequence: TGTGCCAGCAGTGAAACGGGACAACCCAATTCACCCCTCCACTTT.

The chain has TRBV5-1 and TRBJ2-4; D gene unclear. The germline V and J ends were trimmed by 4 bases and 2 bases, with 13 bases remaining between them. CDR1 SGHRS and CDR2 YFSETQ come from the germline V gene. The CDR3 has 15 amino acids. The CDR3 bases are TGCGCCAGCAGCACGGGCCTGCTGACCAAAAACATTCAGTACTTC. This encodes CASSTGLLTKNIQYF. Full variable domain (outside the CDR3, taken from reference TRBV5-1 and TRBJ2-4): KAGVTQTPRYLIKTRGQQVTLSCSPISGHRSVSWYQQTPGQGLQFLFEYFSETQRNKGNFPGRFSGRQFSNSRSEMNVSTLELGDSALYLCASSTGLLTKNIQYFGAGTRLSVL.

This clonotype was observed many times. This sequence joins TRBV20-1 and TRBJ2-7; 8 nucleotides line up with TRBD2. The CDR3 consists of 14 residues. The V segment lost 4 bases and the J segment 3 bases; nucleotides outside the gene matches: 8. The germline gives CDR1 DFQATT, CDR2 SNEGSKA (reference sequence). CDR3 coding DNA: TGCAGTGCTAAGCCCCTAGCGGGTTTCTACGAGCAGTACTTC. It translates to CSAKPLAGFYEQYF.

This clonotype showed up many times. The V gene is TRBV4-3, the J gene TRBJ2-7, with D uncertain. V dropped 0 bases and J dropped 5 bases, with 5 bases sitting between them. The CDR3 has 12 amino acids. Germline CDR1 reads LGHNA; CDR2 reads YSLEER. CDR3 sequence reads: CASSQDPHEQYF. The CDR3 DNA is TGCGCCAGCAGCCAAGATCCGCACGAGCAGTACTTC.

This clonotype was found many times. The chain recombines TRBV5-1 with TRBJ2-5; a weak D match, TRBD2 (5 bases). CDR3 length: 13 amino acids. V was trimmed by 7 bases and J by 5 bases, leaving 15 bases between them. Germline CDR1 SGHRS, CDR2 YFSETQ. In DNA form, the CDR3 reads TGCGCCAGCCCCTCGGGGAGTAGGGAGACCCAGTACTTC. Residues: CASPSGSRETQYF.

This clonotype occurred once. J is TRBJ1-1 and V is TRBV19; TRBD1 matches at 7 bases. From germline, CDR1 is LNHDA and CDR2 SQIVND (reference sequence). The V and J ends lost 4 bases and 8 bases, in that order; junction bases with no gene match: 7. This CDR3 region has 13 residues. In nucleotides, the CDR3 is TGTGCCAGTAGTAAAAATCCGGACAGGGAAGCTTTCTTT. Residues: CASSKNPDREAFF.

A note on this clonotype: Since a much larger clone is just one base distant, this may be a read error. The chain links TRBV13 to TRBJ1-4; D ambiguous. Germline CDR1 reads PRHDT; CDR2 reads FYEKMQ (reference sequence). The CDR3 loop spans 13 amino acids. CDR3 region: CARSSAGNEKLFF. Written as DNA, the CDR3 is TGTGCCAGAAGCTCCGCCGGGAATGAAAAACTGTTTTTT.

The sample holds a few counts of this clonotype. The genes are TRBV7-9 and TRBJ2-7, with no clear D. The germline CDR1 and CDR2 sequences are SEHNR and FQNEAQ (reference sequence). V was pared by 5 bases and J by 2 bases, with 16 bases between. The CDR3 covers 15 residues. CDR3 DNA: TGTGCCAGCAGCCCCGGCGGCAGAGGCACCTACGAGCAGTACTTC. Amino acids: CASSPGGRGTYEQYF.

CDR3 loop: CASSATPPTANYGYTF. CDR3 in DNA: TGTGCCAGCAGCGCCACACCCCCGACAGCCAACTATGGCTACACCTTC. The chain carries TRBV7-2 and TRBJ1-2, with a possible D match to TRBD1 (5 bases). The CDR3 is made up of 16 amino acids. Trimming took off 5 bases at V and 2 bases at J, with 18 bases between the two ends. Germline V gene sequence: CDR1 SGHTA, CDR2 FQGNSA.

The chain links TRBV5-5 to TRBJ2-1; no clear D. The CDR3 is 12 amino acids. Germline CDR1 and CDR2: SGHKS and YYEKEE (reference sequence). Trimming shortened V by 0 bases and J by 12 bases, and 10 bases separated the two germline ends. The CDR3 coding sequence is TGTGCCAGCAGCTTGGACGGATTCCGGCAGTTCTTC. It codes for CASSLDGFRQFF.

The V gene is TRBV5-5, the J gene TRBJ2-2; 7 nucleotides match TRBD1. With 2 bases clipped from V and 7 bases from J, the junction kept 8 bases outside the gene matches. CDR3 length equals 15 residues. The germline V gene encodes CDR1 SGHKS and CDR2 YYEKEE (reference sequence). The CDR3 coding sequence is TGTGCCAGCAGCTTCAATACAGGGGTTGGCGGGGAGCTGTTTTTT. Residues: CASSFNTGVGGELFF.

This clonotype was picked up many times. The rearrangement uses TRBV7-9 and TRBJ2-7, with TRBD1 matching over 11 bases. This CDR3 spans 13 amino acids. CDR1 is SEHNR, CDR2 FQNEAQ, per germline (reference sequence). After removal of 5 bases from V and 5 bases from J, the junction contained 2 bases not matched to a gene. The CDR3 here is CASSLDRGHEQYV. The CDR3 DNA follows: TGTGCCAGCAGCCTGGACAGGGGGCACGAGCAGTACGTC.

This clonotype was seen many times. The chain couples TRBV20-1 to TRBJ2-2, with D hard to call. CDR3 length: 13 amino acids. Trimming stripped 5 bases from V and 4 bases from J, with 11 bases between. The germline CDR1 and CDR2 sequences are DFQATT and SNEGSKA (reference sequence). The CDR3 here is CSAQNVGTGELFF. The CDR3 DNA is TGCAGTGCTCAAAACGTCGGCACCGGGGAGCTGTTTTTT.

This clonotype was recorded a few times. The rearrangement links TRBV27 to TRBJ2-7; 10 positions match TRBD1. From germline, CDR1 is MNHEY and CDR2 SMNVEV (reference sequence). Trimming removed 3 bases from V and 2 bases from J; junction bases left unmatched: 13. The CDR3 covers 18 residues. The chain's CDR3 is CASSFTLRRTGGTYEQYF. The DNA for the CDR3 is TGTGCCAGCAGTTTCACTCTACGTCGGACAGGGGGAACCTACGAGCAGTACTTC.